This T cell receptor (beta chain) derives from a study of cytomegalovirus exposure and HLA in healthy donors (dated by TCRdb to the late 2010s). General notes on the study: An earlier analysis of some 500 of the donors reported more than 250 Gb of sequence data and around 120 million unique TCR beta sequences from 190 million or so T cells. An early release that covered about 640 HLA-typed donors contained about 300 gigabases of sequencing data and tens of millions of unique TCR sequences. The genetic ancestry cluster associated with self-reported Caucasian donors included about four fifths of the 350 to 500 genotyped donors. The study aimed to test whether signatures of past pathogen exposure could be identified by cataloging public T cell receptors. The T cell repertoires of some 700 subjects were profiled by immunosequencing and related to cytomegalovirus serostatus. Along with the approximately 700-subject first cohort, a separate validation cohort of over a hundred different subjects was used. The study combined high-throughput TCR immunosequencing, statistical association of individual TCRs with disease status, and machine learning to predict cytomegalovirus infection status. To study patterns of TCR occurrence, a later analysis re-analyzed previously published TCR beta repertoires from just over 650 donors and added high-resolution HLA genotyping. Rather than drawing on any new phenotypic data, the later analysis identified candidate immune exposures from TCR beta sequences and the way those sequences occurred across donors. An earlier analysis of approximately 500 of the donors applied high-throughput TCR beta sequencing to assess whether each TCR beta V gene segment acted as functional or pseudogenic. Donor age, sex, ethnicity and CMV serostatus were compiled together with the repertoire data. A later genetic analysis used genome-wide SNP genotypes for about 55% of the 666 donors, treating that subset as a discovery cohort. Every repertoire in the discovery cohort had been generated on one and the same sequencing platform. HLA typing covered class I and class II loci at four-digit resolution. Typing coverage varied by locus: roughly 629-630 donors for A, B, C, DRB1 and DQB1; roughly 560 for DQA1; more than 600 for DPA1; roughly 450 for DPB1. Four to six DR-DQ haplotypes were handled as single units for association and clustering, since linkage in the cohort was strong. Among some 410 genotyped donors of the cohort, an average of 235,054 unique TCR beta nucleotide sequences were sequenced per donor, roughly 18% of them non-productive.

Library construction relied on the immunoSEQ multiplex PCR assay. For the multiplex PCR, a mixture combining 60 forward primers for TCR Vbeta segments and 13 reverse primers for TCR Jbeta segments was used. A multiplex PCR assay on genomic DNA amplified the CDR3 region of rearranged TCR beta genes. Amplified TCR beta libraries were sequenced as 87-base-pair reads on the Illumina HiSeq System. For the original study's pipeline: A later analysis counted about 80 million unique TCR beta chains across the 500 to 850 repertoires, and around 9.9 million of these chains were shared by at least two donors. Raw reads were error-corrected and collapsed into unique sequences with a nearest-neighbor algorithm that merged closely related sequences to remove PCR and sequencing errors. CDR3 sequences were aligned to IMGT reference sequences to assign V, D and J gene segments. Each retained sequence needed at least a six-nucleotide match to both a V gene segment and a J gene segment. A rearrangement counted as productive if the CDR3 had no stop codons and remained in frame with V and J, and every other rearrangement counted as non-productive. Following IMGT convention, CDR3 was defined as the stretch from the second conserved V-encoded cysteine to the conserved J-encoded phenylalanine. The earlier analysis of some 540 of the donors excluded any sequence lacking an unambiguous match to a single V gene segment. In an earlier analysis of 587 of the donors, a V segment was called functional when productive rearrangements were above 56.7%, and segregating when the standard deviation between donors exceeded 5%. A statistical classification framework was developed to diagnose cytomegalovirus status using the catalog of TCR beta chain sequences. V and J gene assignment, in a later analysis, came from comparing TCR nucleotide sequences with IMGT/GENE-DB human TR gene sequences. Using the TCRdist pipeline, a later analysis assigned CDR3 sequences along with most-parsimonious VDJ recombination scenarios. A later analysis defined each TCR beta chain by its CDR3 amino acid sequence plus V-gene family, and excluded reads lacking a unique V-gene family. A later analysis removed 592 highly shared, low-generation-probability nucleotide sequences to deal with suspected cross-contamination and a sequencing artifact. A later analysis calculated a clonal expansion index for each public chain from normalized within-repertoire ranks of inferred template counts. A later analysis computed generation probabilities with a VDJ recombination model fitted to out-of-frame rearrangements, and checked the results against IGoR. In a later analysis, TCR-TCR, TCR-HLA and TCR-CMV co-occurrence was scored with hypergeometric tests, and a repertoire-size bias correction was applied to TCR pairs. To estimate false discovery rates, a later analysis permuted the HLA or CMV assignments 20 times. In a later analysis, co-occurring TCRs were grouped using DBSCAN, with TCRdist sequence similarity added in when clustering inside HLA-allele-positive subsets. Co-occurrence clustering excluded repertoires with fewer than 30,000 or more than 120,000 public chains, plus five with anomalous nucleotide sharing. The table comes from immuneACCESS by way of TCRdb, which keeps in-frame sequences with V and J called. Part of the clones is missing from these tables; in studies checked, under half for an unresolved V gene and the rest for unknown reasons. That table supplies the V and J calls and clone size; D and trimming were determined from the DNA. The sample table records roughly 180,000 clones; around 72% of these occur just once. The ten top clones hold around 2.4% of the sample.

V lost 3 bases and J lost 2 bases; the stretch between them is 16 bases long. The CDR3 runs 16 amino acids, cysteine and phenylalanine included. Only the CDR3 DNA is retained, 48 bases long and in frame from the first base. CDR1 is given as SGHAT and CDR2 as FQNNGV, both from the germline V gene. On this clone: Its antigen is currently not known. Within one base of it there is no much larger clone, and no base qualities were kept.

In total, 666 healthy bone marrow donors made up the cohort. At the time of sampling, every cohort member was nominally healthy, though immune exposures that went unrecorded were likely present. The donor was CMV seronegative and belonged to the group of 352 seronegative cohort members. Each donor provided a peripheral blood sample, and peripheral blood mononuclear cells were used for TCR beta sequencing. Genomic DNA extraction from the blood cell samples was performed with the Qiagen DNeasy Blood Extraction Kit. Here is what the overall study found, with its caveats: In this cohort, only TCR beta chains were sequenced, and detectable features were limited by the absence of alpha or paired-chain data. In the study, approximately 160 TCR beta chains were listed as associated with cytomegalovirus. According to the authors, the approach could potentially be generalized to other disease states and immunological phenotypes. Because counts were too low, approximately 18 rarely observed V segments, including chromosome 9 orphons, were excluded from the earlier analysis of 587 of the donors. Compared with equally common non-associated chains, HLA-associated TCR beta chains in a later analysis were more clonally expanded and had lower generation probabilities. The classifier was reported to diagnose cytomegalovirus status with high specificity and sensitivity in both the original and validation cohorts. Because the 87-base-pair reads could not distinguish some IMGT-functional V segments, including TRBV6-2 and TRBV6-3, those segments were excluded. Broadly in line with IMGT annotations, most TCR beta V segments showed up in productive rearrangements about 87% or about 30% of the time in an earlier analysis of a few hundred of the donors. Immune exposure information for the cohort was limited to CMV serostatus. Roughly uniform sequencing depth across donors was assumed in presence/absence analyses, although this assumption may not hold. Because HLA typing was missing for some donors at each locus, association tests included only the typed subset. Across donors, most TCR sequences were observed very rarely, whereas some public TCRs were present in many individuals. When HLA alleles, especially DR and DQ, strongly co-occurred, TCR associations were difficult to assign to individual alleles. A further reported finding was that TCR beta sequences accurately predicted the HLA-A and HLA-B alleles for most subjects in the first cohort. A group of highly shared sequence variants was considered likely to be a technical artifact of the sequencing pipeline. Correlated functional status among segregating V segments might reflect linkage disequilibrium, but an unknown experimental factor could not be ruled out. Most CMV-associated TCR beta chains appeared to be HLA-restricted in a later analysis, and the HLA associations seemed to be driven largely by CMV exposure. In vitro tests confirmed that a few of the cytomegalovirus-associated TCR beta chains recognize cytomegalovirus antigens. A later analysis reported that several top co-occurrence clusters appeared linked to parvovirus B19, influenza, CMV and Epstein-Barr virus. V-gene and J-gene trimming of TCR beta chains was associated with a missense DCLRE1C variant in a later genetic analysis, and the association was replicated in an independent cohort. In a later analysis, the rate of TCR association differed among HLA loci, with DRB1 alleles having the most associated TCRs and HLA-C alleles having the fewest. Specific HLA alleles were associated with over 15,000 TCR beta sequences at a false discovery rate of 0.05 in a later analysis. Compared with the approximately 600-donor mean, donors in an Asian-associated ancestry cluster had fewer N-insertions in productive TCRs, according to a later genetic analysis.

This clonotype was obtained from a female donor in good health and CMV-seronegative. Input material: PBMCs. The chain links TRBV11-2 with TRBJ1-2; the D gene is perhaps TRBD1, on 5 matching bases. Read as DNA, the sequence is TGTGCCAGCAGCTTGGCAGGAGGGGAGCTGAACTATGGCTACACCTTC. It translates to CASSLAGGELNYGYTF.